This TCR beta chain was identified during a study of CD8+ T cells in alopecia areata. Study overall: Patients took tofacitinib for 6 to 18 months, followed by 6 drug-free months.

Study-wide results and limits: It was lesional scalp, especially alopecia totalis/universalis, that showed higher clonality than normal scalp.

CDR3 size: 14 residues. V was clipped by 6 bases and J by 2 bases; unmatched bases: 7. The V gene's germline CDR1 is MGHRA and CDR2 YSYEKL. Sequencing relied on a cDNA template that was reverse transcribed from extracted RNA. Only in-frame clones appear in the TCRdb table, and some are missing; sequencing was by immunoSEQ multiplex PCR. The data contain fewer than 150,000 clones, 50% to 60% of them singletons. Remarks on this clone: What it binds is unknown. This is likely a read error, given that the CDR3 carries no conserved phenylalanine or tryptophan at its end.

This clonotype originated in a human donor with alopecia areata. The chain is built from TRBV4-1 and TRBJ2-7; 7 bases agree with TRBD1. The sample was CD4+ T cells sorted from blood, taken at week 0. CDR3 sequence reads: CASSHTGDPYEQYL. CDR3 coding DNA: TGCGCCAGCAGTCACACAGGGGATCCCTACGAGCAGTACCTC.